This T cell receptor (beta chain) stems from a study of blood T cell repertoires in COVID-19. On the study more broadly: The study drew acute and convalescent COVID-19 samples from the United States, Italy and Spain. Sample material is recorded as cDNA or gDNA derived from T cells, B-cell-depleted T cells, or PBMCs.

As handled by the study authors: Nucleated cell number was recorded as an estimate derived from reference gene primer amplification. Sequencing used immunoSEQ multiplex PCR; TCRdb keeps in-frame clones, though not all of them. V and J calls and clone size are those listed in that table; D and trimming were worked out from the DNA. Here the sample spans about 230,000 clones, about 83% being singletons. The sequencing input was peripheral blood. This TCR derives from a man older than 75 with acute or convalescent COVID-19.

CDR3 sequence: CASSVDTLSYEQYF. The CDR3 region has the DNA TGCGCCAGCAGCGTGGACACCCTCTCCTACGAGCAGTACTTC. V usage is TRBV5-1 and J usage is TRBJ2-7; D might be TRBD1 (5 bases). V was clipped by 4 bases and J by 0 bases, with 11 bases between them. CDR1 is SGHRS, CDR2 YFSETQ, per germline. There are 14 residues in the CDR3.